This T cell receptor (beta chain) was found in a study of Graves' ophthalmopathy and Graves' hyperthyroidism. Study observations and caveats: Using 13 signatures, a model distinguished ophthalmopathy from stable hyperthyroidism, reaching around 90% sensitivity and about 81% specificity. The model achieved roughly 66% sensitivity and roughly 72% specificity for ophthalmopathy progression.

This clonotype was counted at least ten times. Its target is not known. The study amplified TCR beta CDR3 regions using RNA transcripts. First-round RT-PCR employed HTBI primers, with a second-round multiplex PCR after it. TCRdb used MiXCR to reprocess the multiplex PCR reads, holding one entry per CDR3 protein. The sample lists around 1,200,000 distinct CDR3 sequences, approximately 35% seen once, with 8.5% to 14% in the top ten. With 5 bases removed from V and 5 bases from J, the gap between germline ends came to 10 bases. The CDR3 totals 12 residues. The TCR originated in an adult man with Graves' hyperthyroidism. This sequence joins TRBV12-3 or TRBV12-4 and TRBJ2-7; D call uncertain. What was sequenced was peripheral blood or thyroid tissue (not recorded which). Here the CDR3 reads CASSPDIDEQYF. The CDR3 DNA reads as TGTGCCAGCAGTCCAGACATTGACGAGCAGTACTTC.